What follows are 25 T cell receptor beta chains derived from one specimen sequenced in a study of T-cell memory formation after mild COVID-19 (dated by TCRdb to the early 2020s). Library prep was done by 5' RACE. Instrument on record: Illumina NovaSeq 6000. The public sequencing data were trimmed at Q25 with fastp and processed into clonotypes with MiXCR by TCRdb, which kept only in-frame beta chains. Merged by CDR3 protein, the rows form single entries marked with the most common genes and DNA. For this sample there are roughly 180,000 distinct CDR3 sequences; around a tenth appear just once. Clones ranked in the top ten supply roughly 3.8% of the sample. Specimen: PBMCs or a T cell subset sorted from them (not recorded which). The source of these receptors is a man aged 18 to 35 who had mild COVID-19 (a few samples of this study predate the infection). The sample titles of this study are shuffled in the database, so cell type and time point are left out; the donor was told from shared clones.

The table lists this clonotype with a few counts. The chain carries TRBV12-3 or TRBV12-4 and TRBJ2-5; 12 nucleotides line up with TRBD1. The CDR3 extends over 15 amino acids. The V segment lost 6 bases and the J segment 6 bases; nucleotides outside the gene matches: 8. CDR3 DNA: TGTGCCAGCAGCCCCGGGACAGGGGGCGCGAAGACCCAGTACTTC. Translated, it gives CASSPGTGGAKTQYF.

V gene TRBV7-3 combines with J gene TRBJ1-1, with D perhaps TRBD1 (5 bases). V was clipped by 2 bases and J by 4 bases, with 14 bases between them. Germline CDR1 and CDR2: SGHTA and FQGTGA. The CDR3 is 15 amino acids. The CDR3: CASSLVSGTATEAFF. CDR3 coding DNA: TGTGCCAGCAGCTTAGTCTCGGGGACGGCCACTGAAGCTTTCTTT.

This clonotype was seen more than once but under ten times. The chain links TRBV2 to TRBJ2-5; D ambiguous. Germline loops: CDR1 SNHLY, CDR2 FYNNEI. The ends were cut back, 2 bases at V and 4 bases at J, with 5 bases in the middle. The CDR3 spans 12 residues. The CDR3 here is CASSEQVETQYF. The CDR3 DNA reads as TGTGCCAGCAGTGAACAAGTAGAGACCCAGTACTTC.

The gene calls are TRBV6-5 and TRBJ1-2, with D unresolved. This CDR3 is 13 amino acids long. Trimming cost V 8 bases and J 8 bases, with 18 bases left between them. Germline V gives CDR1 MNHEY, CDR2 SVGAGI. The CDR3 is CASAARENEGYTF. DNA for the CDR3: TGTGCCAGCGCAGCCAGAGAAAATGAGGGCTACACCTTC.

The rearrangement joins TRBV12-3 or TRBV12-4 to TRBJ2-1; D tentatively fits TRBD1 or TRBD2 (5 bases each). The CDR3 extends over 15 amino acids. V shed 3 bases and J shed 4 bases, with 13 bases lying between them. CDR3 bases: TGTGCCAGCAGTTTGGTACAGAGGGGATACAATGAGCAGTTCTTC. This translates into CASSLVQRGYNEQFF.

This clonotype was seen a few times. CDR3 nucleotides: TGTGCCAGCAGCTTGATAGCGGGGGGCCGGGGCACAGATACGCAGTATTTT. Its translation: CASSLIAGGRGTDTQYF. This chain links TRBV7-2 with TRBJ2-3; TRBD2 matches at 10 bases. Germline CDR1 and CDR2: SGHTA and FQGNSA. This CDR3 region has 17 residues. The trim removed 3 bases at V and 1 base at J, leaving 7 bases unmatched.

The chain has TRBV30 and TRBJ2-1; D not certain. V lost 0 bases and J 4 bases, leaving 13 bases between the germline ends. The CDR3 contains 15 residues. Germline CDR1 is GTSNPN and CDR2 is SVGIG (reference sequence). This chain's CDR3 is CAWSVGDPTYNEQFF. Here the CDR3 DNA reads TGTGCCTGGAGTGTTGGGGATCCTACTTACAATGAGCAGTTCTTC.

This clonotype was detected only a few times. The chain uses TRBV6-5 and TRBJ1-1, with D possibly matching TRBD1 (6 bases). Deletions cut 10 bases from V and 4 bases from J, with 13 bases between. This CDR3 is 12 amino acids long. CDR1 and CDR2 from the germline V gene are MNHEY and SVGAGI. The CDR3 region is CATKGVSTEAFF. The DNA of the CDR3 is TGTGCCACCAAGGGGGTCAGCACTGAAGCTTTCTTT.

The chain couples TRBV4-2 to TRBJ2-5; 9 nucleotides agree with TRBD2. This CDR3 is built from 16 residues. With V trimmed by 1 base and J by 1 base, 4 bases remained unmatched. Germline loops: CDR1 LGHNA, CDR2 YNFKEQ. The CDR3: CASSQAPGLAQETQYF. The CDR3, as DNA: TGTGCCAGCAGCCAAGCCCCGGGACTAGCCCAAGAGACCCAGTACTTC.

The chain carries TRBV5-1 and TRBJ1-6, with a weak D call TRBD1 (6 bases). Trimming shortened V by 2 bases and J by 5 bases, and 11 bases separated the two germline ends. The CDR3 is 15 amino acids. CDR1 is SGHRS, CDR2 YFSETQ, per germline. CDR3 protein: CASSLQGADNSPLHF. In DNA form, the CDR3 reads TGCGCCAGCAGCTTACAGGGTGCCGATAATTCACCCCTCCACTTT.

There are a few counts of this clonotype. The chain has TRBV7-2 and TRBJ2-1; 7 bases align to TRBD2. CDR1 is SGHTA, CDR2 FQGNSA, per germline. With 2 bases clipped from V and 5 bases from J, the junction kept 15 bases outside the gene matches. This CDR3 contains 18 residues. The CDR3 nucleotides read TGTGCCAGCAGCTTAAGCCCGGGTTCAGGACTAGTCAACAATGAGCAGTTCTTC. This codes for CASSLSPGSGLVNNEQFF.

The CDR3 loop reads CASSLEGPIEQFF. The CDR3 nucleotides read TGTGCCAGCAGCTTAGAGGGGCCCATTGAGCAGTTCTTC. The chain combines TRBV7-3 with TRBJ2-1, with D perhaps TRBD1 or TRBD2 (5 bases each). From germline, CDR1 is SGHTA and CDR2 FQGTGA. This CDR3 comprises 13 residues. V lost 2 bases to trimming and J lost 9 bases, with 11 bases between them. The variable domain in full, completed from reference TRBV7-3 and TRBJ2-1, reads GAGVSQTPSNKVTEKGKYVELRCDPISGHTALYWYRQSLGQGPEFLIYFQGTGAADDSGLPNDRFFAVRPEGSVSTLKIQRTERGDSAVYLCASSLEGPIEQFFGPGTRLTVL.

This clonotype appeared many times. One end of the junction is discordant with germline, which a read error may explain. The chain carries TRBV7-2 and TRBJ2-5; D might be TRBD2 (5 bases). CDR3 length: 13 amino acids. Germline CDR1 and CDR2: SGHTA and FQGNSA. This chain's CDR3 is CASSFGLQETQYF. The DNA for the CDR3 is TGCGCCAGCAGCTTTGGACTCCAAGAGACCCAGTACTTC.

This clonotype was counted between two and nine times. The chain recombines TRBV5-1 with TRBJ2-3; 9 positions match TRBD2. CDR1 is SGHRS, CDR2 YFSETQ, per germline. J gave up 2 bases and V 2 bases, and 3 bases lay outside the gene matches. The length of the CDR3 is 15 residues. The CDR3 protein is CASSFLAGNTDTQYF. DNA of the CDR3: TGCGCCAGCAGCTTCCTAGCGGGGAACACAGATACGCAGTATTTT. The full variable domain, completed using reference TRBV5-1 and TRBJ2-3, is KAGVTQTPRYLIKTRGQQVTLSCSPISGHRSVSWYQQTPGQGLQFLFEYFSETQRNKGNFPGRFSGRQFSNSRSEMNVSTLELGDSALYLCASSFLAGNTDTQYFGPGTRLTVL.

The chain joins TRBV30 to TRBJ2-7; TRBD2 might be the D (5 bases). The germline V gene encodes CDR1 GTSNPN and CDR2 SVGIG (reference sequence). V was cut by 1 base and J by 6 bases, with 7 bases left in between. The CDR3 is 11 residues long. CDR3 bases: TGTGCCTGGAGTGGGGGAGCCGAGCAGTACTTC. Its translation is CAWSGGAEQYF. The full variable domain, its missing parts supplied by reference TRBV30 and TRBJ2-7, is SQTIHQWPATLVQPVGSPLSLECTVEGTSNPNLYWYRQAAGRGLQLLFYSVGIGQISSEVPQNLSASRPQDRQFILSSKKLLLSDSGFYLCAWSGGAEQYFGPGTRLTVT.

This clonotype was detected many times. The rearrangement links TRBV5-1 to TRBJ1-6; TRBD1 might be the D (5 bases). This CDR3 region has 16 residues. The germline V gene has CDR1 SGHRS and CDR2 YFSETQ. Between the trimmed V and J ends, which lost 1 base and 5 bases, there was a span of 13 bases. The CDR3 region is CASSLRGANHNSPLHF. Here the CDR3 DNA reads TGCGCCAGCAGCTTGAGAGGGGCCAATCATAATTCACCCCTCCACTTT.

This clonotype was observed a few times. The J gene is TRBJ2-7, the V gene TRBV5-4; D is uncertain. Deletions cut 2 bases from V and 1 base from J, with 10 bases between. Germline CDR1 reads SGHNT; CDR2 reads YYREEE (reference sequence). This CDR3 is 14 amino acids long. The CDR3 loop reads CASSLGQASYEQYF. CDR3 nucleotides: TGTGCCAGCAGCTTAGGCCAGGCGTCCTACGAGCAGTACTTC.

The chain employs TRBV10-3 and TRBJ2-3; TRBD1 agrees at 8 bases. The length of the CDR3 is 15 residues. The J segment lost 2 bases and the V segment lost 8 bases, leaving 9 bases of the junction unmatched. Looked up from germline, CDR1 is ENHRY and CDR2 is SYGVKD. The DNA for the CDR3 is TGTGCCATCGGTAATCAGGACAGGGTCACAGATACGCAGTATTTT. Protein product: CAIGNQDRVTDTQYF.

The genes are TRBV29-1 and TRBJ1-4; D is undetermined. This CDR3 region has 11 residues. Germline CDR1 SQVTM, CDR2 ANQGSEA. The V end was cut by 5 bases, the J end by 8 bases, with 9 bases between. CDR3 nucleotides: TGCAGCGTTTTAAGTGAGGAAAAACTGTTTTTT. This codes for CSVLSEEKLFF.

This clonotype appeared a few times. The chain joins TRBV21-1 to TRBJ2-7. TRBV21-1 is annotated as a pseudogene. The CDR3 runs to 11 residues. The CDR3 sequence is CASTKTAEQYF. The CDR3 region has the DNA TGTGCCAGCACCAAGACTGCCGAGCAGTACTTC.

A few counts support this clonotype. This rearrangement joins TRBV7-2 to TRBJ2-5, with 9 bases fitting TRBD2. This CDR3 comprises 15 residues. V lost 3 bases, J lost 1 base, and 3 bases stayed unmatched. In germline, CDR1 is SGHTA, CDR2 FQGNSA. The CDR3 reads CASSFNSGGQETQYF. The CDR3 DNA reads TGTGCCAGCAGCTTCAATAGCGGGGGCCAAGAGACCCAGTACTTC.

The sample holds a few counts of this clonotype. The CDR3 loop reads CASSGGRAGETQYF. CDR3 in DNA: TGTGCCAGCAGTGGCGGAAGGGCGGGGGAGACCCAGTACTTC. This chain links TRBV25-1 with TRBJ2-5; D may be TRBD2 (6 bases). Germline CDR1 and CDR2: MGHDK and SYGVNS. The CDR3 runs 14 residues. The V end lost 4 bases, the J end lost 5 bases, and 14 bases lay between the germline ends. The full variable domain, in which reference TRBV25-1 and TRBJ2-5 provide the parts outside the CDR3, is EADIYQTPRYLVIGTGKKITLECSQTMGHDKMYWYQQDPGMELHLIHYSYGVNSTEKGDLSSESTVSRIRTEHFPLTLESARPSHTSQYLCASSGGRAGETQYFGPGTRLLVL.

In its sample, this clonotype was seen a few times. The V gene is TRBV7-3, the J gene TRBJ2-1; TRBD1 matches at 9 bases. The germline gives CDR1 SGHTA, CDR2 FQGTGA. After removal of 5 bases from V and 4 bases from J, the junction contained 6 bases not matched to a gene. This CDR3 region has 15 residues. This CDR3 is CASSLMTGGYNEQFF. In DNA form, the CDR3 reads TGTGCCAGCAGCCTGATGACAGGGGGGTACAATGAGCAGTTCTTC.

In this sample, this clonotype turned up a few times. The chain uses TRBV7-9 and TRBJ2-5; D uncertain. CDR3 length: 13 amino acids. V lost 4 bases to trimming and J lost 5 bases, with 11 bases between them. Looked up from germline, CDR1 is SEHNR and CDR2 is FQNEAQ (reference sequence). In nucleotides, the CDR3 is TGTGCCAGCAGCTATGTAGAAGGGGAGACCCAGTACTTC. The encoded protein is CASSYVEGETQYF.

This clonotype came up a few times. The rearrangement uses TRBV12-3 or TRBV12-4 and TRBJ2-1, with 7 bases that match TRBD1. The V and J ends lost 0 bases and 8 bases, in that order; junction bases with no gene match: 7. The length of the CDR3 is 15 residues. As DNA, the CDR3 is TGTGCCAGCAGTTTAGCCAGGGGGATTACATATGAGCAGTTCTTC. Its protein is CASSLARGITYEQFF.